These T cell receptor beta chains were read from a single sample in a study of graft-versus-host responses after intestinal transplantation. TCRdb's table, derived via immunoSEQ multiplex PCR, lists solely in-frame clones and lacks some. The sample lists some 14,000 clones, 25% to 40% occurring once. Material: alloreactive CD4+ T cells from a mixed lymphocyte reaction culture, obtained before intestinal transplant. The receptors shown here come from a human patient who received an intestinal transplant. CDR3s include the opening cysteine and the closing phenylalanine or tryptophan. The order of the fields is V gene, D gene, J gene, clone size, CDR3 protein, CDR3 DNA. D genes are given only for firm matches. Clone sizes are given selectively: once, few, many, or a class where the clone is expanded.

TRBV5-3,TRBD2,TRBJ2-5,NA,CASSLALMSGGTQYF,TGTGCCAGCAGCTTGGCTTTAATGAGCGGGGGGACCCAGTACTTC
TRBV5-1,NA,TRBJ2-1,NA,CASSFSGPGAYEQFF,TGCGCCAGCAGCTTTAGCGGCCCAGGAGCCTATGAGCAGTTCTTC
TRBV7-4,TRBD2,TRBJ2-3,few,CASSLKIGGSSTDTQYF,TGTGCCAGCAGCTTAAAAATCGGGGGGAGTAGCACAGATACGCAGTATTTT
TRBV10-2,NA,TRBJ2-7,NA,CASNGPSYEQYF,TGCGCCTCTAATGGCCCCAGCTACGAGCAGTACTTC
TRBV4-1,TRBD2,TRBJ2-5,NA,CASSQEGTRSRETQYF,TGCGCCAGCAGCCAAGAAGGGACTAGGAGCAGGGAGACCCAGTACTTC
TRBV30,NA,TRBJ2-3,few,CAWNSGSTDTQYF,TGTGCCTGGAACAGCGGGAGCACAGATACGCAGTATTTT
TRBV5-1,NA,TRBJ1-2,NA,CASSLRQNRRGYGYTF,TGCGCCAGCAGCTTGAGGCAAAACAGGAGGGGCTATGGCTACACCTTC
TRBV27,TRBD1,TRBJ2-1,few,CASSLFASAQGVF,TGTGCCAGCAGTTTATTCGCGTCCGCCCAGGGGGTCTTC
TRBV10-3,TRBD1,TRBJ1-6,NA,CAISAGTGSNSPLHF,TGTGCCATCAGCGCGGGGACAGGAAGCAATTCACCCCTCCACTTT
TRBV6-1,NA,TRBJ2-3,NA,CASSDSVWGTQYF,TGTGCCAGCAGTGACTCGGTTTGGGGTACGCAGTATTTT
TRBV27,NA,TRBJ2-1,few,CASSLLESSYNEQFF,TGTGCCAGCAGTTTATTGGAGAGCTCCTACAATGAGCAGTTCTTC
TRBV6-1,NA,TRBJ2-1,few,CASRGRTNYNEQFF,TGTGCCAGCAGGGGGAGGACAAATTACAATGAGCAGTTCTTC
TRBV5-1,TRBD1,TRBJ2-7,few,CASSLTAGQGAYEQYF,TGCGCCAGCAGCTTAACCGCGGGACAGGGGGCGTACGAGCAGTACTTC
TRBV14,TRBD2,TRBJ2-1,NA,CASSQGTSALYNEQFF,TGTGCCAGCAGCCAAGGGACTAGCGCGCTCTACAATGAGCAGTTCTTC
TRBV2,NA,TRBJ1-5,NA,CASSETTRNQPQHF,TGTGCCAGCAGTGAAACGACACGCAATCAGCCCCAGCATTTT
TRBV15,NA,TRBJ1-5,NA,CATSLKGNQPQHF,TGTGCCACCAGCCTTAAGGGTAATCAGCCCCAGCATTTT
TRBV21-1,NA,TRBJ1-1,few,CASSKDGKNTEAFF,TGTGCCAGCAGCAAAGACGGGAAAAACACTGAAGCTTTCTTT
TRBV19,TRBD1,TRBJ2-1,NA,CASSRTGRLFF,TGTGCCAGTAGCCGGACAGGGCGGCTGTTCTTC
TRBV15,TRBD1,TRBJ1-5,medium-sized,CATSLDRGQPQHF,TGTGCCACCAGCCTGGACAGGGGGCAGCCCCAGCATTTT
TRBV11-2,TRBD2,TRBJ2-1,NA,CASSLRMAGANNEQFF,TGTGCCAGCAGCTTAAGGATGGCGGGAGCCAATAATGAGCAGTTCTTC
TRBV5-1,NA,TRBJ1-5,NA,CASSFPGGVQPQHF,TGCGCCAGCAGCTTCCCGGGGGGGGTACAGCCCCAGCATTTT
TRBV7-9,TRBD2,TRBJ2-1,medium-sized,CASSLVGREPSNEQFF,TGTGCCAGCAGCTTAGTAGGGCGGGAGCCCTCCAATGAGCAGTTCTTC
TRBV7-2,NA,TRBJ1-4,NA,CASGGAGGEKLFF,TGTGCCAGTGGGGGGGCCGGGGGTGAAAAACTGTTTTTT
TRBV29-1,NA,TRBJ1-4,few,CSARGGATNEKLFF,TGCAGCGCAAGGGGGGGGGCAACTAATGAAAAACTGTTTTTT
TRBV19,TRBD2,TRBJ2-5,NA,CASSISLAGGLGKTQYF,TGTGCCAGTAGTATTTCGCTAGCGGGAGGCTTAGGGAAGACCCAGTACTTC
TRBV28,TRBD2,TRBJ2-7,few,CASSLSSSGRHYEQYF,TGTGCCAGCAGTTTATCCAGTAGCGGGAGACACTACGAGCAGTACTTC
TRBV5-1,NA,TRBJ2-7,NA,CASRGGYEQYF,TGCGCCAGCAGGGGGGGATACGAGCAGTACTTC
TRBV30,NA,TRBJ1-2,medium-sized,CAWSGQNYGYTF,TGTGCCTGGAGTGGACAGAACTATGGCTACACCTTC
TRBV5-5,NA,TRBJ2-5,NA,CASSFGTFETQYF,TGTGCCAGCAGTTTCGGGACATTCGAGACCCAGTACTTC
TRBV7-9,NA,TRBJ1-5,NA,CASSLGRTEFQPQHF,TGTGCCAGCAGCTTAGGCAGGACAGAATTTCAGCCCCAGCATTTT
TRBV20-1,NA,TRBJ1-1,few,CSATNLLEAFF,TGCAGTGCTACAAACCTTTTGGAGGCTTTCTTT
TRBV2,NA,TRBJ2-1,medium-sized,CASTGHNEQFF,TGTGCCAGCACGGGGCACAATGAGCAGTTCTTC
TRBV6-5,TRBD1,TRBJ1-2,NA,CASSLNRDRGGYTF,TGTGCCAGCAGTTTAAACCGGGACAGGGGAGGCTACACCTTC
TRBV4-3,NA,TRBJ1-3,NA,CASSQDWQASGNTIYF,TGCGCCAGCAGCCAAGATTGGCAGGCCTCTGGAAACACCATATATTTT
TRBV7-2,NA,TRBJ2-1,once,CASSLPTIYNEQFF,TGTGCCAGCAGCTTACCGACTATATACAATGAGCAGTTCTTC
TRBV30,NA,TRBJ1-5,NA,CAWSEGVVQPQHF,TGTGCCTGGAGTGAGGGGGTGGTTCAGCCCCAGCATTTT
TRBV9,NA,TRBJ2-3,NA,CASSINTDTQYF,TGTGCCAGCAGCATCAACACAGATACGCAGTATTTT
TRBV4-1,TRBD2,TRBJ2-3,NA,CASSQNGLASDTQYF,TGCGCCAGCAGCCAAAACGGACTAGCATCAGATACGCAGTATTTT
TRBV5-1,NA,TRBJ2-7,NA,CASSRDLEGSYEQYF,TGCGCCAGCAGCAGGGACCTCGAGGGCTCCTACGAGCAGTACTTC
TRBV18,TRBD2,TRBJ2-5,NA,CASSPVWEGLGEAQYF,TGTGCCAGCTCACCAGTCTGGGAGGGCCTTGGAGAGGCCCAGTACTTC
TRBV18,TRBD2,TRBJ2-5,NA,CASSPVWEGLGETQYF,TGTGCCAGCTCACCAGTCTGGGAGGGCCTTGGAGAGACCCAGTACTTC
TRBV14,TRBD2,TRBJ2-7,NA,CASSQGLAASYEQYF,TGTGCCAGCAGCCAAGGACTAGCGGCCTCCTACGAGCAGTACTTC
TRBV6-1,TRBD1,TRBJ1-1,NA,CASSFPTGVIEAFF,TGTGCCAGCAGTTTTCCGACAGGGGTCATAGAAGCTTTCTTT
TRBV27,TRBD2,TRBJ2-1,few,CASSSSGTSGTYNEQFF,TGTGCCAGCAGTTCCTCCGGGACTAGCGGGACCTACAATGAGCAGTTCTTC
TRBV7-6,NA,TRBJ2-1,NA,CASSPRRQNEQFF,TGTGCCAGCAGCCCACGTCGTCAAAATGAGCAGTTCTTC
TRBV25-1,NA,TRBJ2-7,NA,CATNSGSFEQYF,TGTGCCACCAACTCGGGGTCTTTCGAGCAGTACTTC
TRBV2,TRBD1,TRBJ1-1,NA,CASRIGQGARTEAFF,TGTGCCAGCAGGATAGGACAGGGGGCGAGGACTGAAGCTTTCTTT
TRBV9,TRBD2,TRBJ2-3,few,CASSFAGGVTDTQYF,TGTGCCAGCAGCTTCGCGGGGGGAGTAACAGATACGCAGTATTTT
TRBV7-8,NA,TRBJ1-5,NA,CASSFPAGTNQPQHF,TGTGCCAGCAGCTTTCCGGCAGGGACTAATCAGCCCCAGCATTTT
TRBV7-9,NA,TRBJ2-2,NA,CASSRDTNTGELFF,TGTGCCAGCAGCCGTGACACGAACACCGGGGAGCTGTTTTTT